This record concerns one T cell receptor beta chain sequence. Its antigen remains undetermined. Within one base of it there is no much larger clone, and no base qualities were kept. A patient counted as having stable Graves' hyperthyroidism if no progression to ophthalmopathy occurred over 18 months of follow-up. Hyperthyroidism patients were newly diagnosed, with disease duration under 2 months, and aged 18 to 65 years. The study excluded patients with uncontrolled infections, other autoimmune diseases, pregnancy or lactation. Diagnoses were established on the basis of clinical symptoms, serum thyroxine and TRAb, thyroid ultrasound, and orbital computed tomography. PBMCs were isolated from 7.5 to 10 ml of fresh peripheral blood by Ficoll-Paque density gradient centrifugation. Total RNA was extracted with Trizol reagent, and quality was checked on an Agilent 2100 Bioanalyzer. CDR1 SEHNR and CDR2 FQNEAQ are derived from the germline V gene (reference sequence). Trimmed from V: 5 bases; trimmed from J: 4 bases; junction bases lacking a gene match: 7. The CDR3, from cysteine to phenylalanine, totals 14 residues. Solely the CDR3 DNA is kept, with 42 bases framed from the first base.

Amplification of TCR beta CDR3 regions was carried out from RNA transcripts. The TCR CDR3 was subjected to a first round of RT-PCR using the HTBI primer set and the Qiagen OneStep RT-PCR kit. Libraries were constructed in a second round of multiplex PCR, after which size selection and purification were performed. The libraries were sequenced on an Illumina HiSeq2000 using paired-end 100 bp reads. As for how the authors treated the data: SOAPnuke was used to process the raw data, with reads discarded if the reads contained adapters or uncalled bases, had a mean Phred below 15, or lacked an exact constant-primer or identifier match. High-quality paired reads were merged using COPE v1.2.5, and each unique nucleotide sequence was defined as a clonotype. Clonotypes were aligned to IMGT TRBV, TRBD and TRBJ reference segments using MiTCR v1.1. The analysis was restricted to V-J combinations with a frequency above 0.0001, which together covered 98% to 99.2% of the repertoires. A TCS score was defined as the ratio between F50 (clonal expansion) and ExV (chaos), using BLOSUM62-based TCRdist between CDR3 peptides within each V-J. Welch's t-statistics and random forest reduced roughly 500 V-J features to some 14, which were used in a naive Bayes classifier (R e1071). The public reads were run again by TCRdb, first through fastp at Q25 and then through MiXCR, and only productive beta chains were kept. Each entry is one CDR3 protein sequence, shown with its most common DNA and genes. These V and J calls originate from TCRdb's pipeline instead of the authors' own analysis. This sample holds 550,000 to 650,000 distinct CDR3 sequences; 12% to 15% were observed only once. Roughly 13% of the sample is held by the ten biggest clonotypes.

The data originate from a study of T cells in Graves' hyperthyroidism and ophthalmopathy (dated by TCRdb to about 2019). For the wider study: Peripheral blood samples were taken at the time of initial diagnosis, prior to any treatment. TCR V-J signatures able to tell the groups apart were searched for in a discovery cohort of 90 to 100 patients, of whom over 40 had Graves' ophthalmopathy and about 60 had stable Graves' hyperthyroidism. An independent validation cohort of around 19 hyperthyroidism patients and about 15 patients who later progressed to ophthalmopathy tested prospective prediction of ophthalmopathy. The approximately 100 discovery patients were divided at random into training and test sets in a 7:3 ratio. The study also compared thyroid tissue and blood T-cell repertoires from over 5 Graves' hyperthyroidism patients. Once sampling was done, hyperthyroidism patients were given methimazole at a starting dose of 30 mg daily, whereas ophthalmopathy patients were given high-dose intravenous methylprednisolone. According to the paper, TCR Vbeta CDR3 sequencing was carried out on 120 to 150 peripheral blood samples, which came from fewer than 50 ophthalmopathy, around 75 hyperthyroidism and 17 progressor patients.

The full study reports these points: In cross-validation, a model built on a 13 V-J signature told ophthalmopathy apart from stable hyperthyroidism with 85% to 90% sensitivity and about 81% specificity, and in testing the same model reached 80%/75%. Sample size was not statistically predetermined, and investigators were not blinded to group allocation. Most expanded thyroid clonotypes (frequency above 0.001) were also found in blood, which suggests that blood repertoires may mirror thyroid immune responses. In validation, the model predicted progression to ophthalmopathy with approximately 70% sensitivity and 72% to 85% specificity, a median of about six months before onset.

Source material: blood. The TCR sequence derives from a woman aged 40 to 50 with Graves' hyperthyroidism. Recombination joined TRBV7-9 with TRBJ2-7, and 8 junction bases match TRBD2. Read as DNA, the sequence is TGTGCCAGCAGCACCGGACTAGCACGGTACGAGCAGTACTTC. Its protein is CASSTGLARYEQYF.